This paragraph covers one T cell receptor beta chain sequence. This specimen belongs to a study of blood T cell repertoires in COVID-19. Recovered Cohort 3 donors showed two negative PCRs, clearance, or symptom resolution. The V segment lost 2 bases and the J segment 5 bases; nucleotides outside the gene matches: 12. Germline CDR1 is SGHVS and CDR2 is FQNEAQ. CDR3 length equals 17 residues. Authors' data handling: Amplified reference gene primers provided the basis for estimating nucleated cell counts. TCRdb's table, derived via immunoSEQ multiplex PCR, lists solely in-frame clones and lacks some. V, J and clone size reflect that table, while D and trimming were determined from the DNA. The sample lists approximately 400,000 clones; around 89% were seen once.

V is TRBV7-8 and J is TRBJ2-3, with TRBD2 identical over 8 bases. The sequencing sample was made of PBMCs or T cells enriched from blood (not recorded which). The sequence was collected from a woman under 30 who had recovered from COVID-19. Here the CDR3 DNA reads TGTGCCAGCAGCTTAAGCGGGGGAGATCTGAGAATAGATACGCAGTATTTT. Translation: CASSLSGGDLRIDTQYF.